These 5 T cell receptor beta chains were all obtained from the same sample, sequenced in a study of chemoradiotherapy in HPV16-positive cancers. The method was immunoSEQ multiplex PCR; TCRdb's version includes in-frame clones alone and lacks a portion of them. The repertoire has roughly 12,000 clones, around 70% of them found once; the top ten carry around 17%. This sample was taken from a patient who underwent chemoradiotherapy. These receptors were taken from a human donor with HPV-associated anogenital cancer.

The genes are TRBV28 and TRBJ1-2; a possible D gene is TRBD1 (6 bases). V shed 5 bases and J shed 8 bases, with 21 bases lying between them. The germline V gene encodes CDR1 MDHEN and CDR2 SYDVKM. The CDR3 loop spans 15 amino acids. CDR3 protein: CASSAQPTGFGGYTF. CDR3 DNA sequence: TGTGCCAGCAGTGCCCAACCTACAGGGTTCGGCGGCTACACCTTC.

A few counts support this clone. CDR3 coding DNA: TGTGCCAGCAGCTTAGATCGAAATCAGCCCCAGCATTTT. It is translated as CASSLDRNQPQHF. The chain employs TRBV11-2 and TRBJ1-5; D gene unclear. This CDR3 has 13 amino acids. Trimming shortened V by 0 bases and J by 4 bases, and 4 bases separated the two germline ends. Germline assignment: CDR1 SGHAT and CDR2 FQNNGV. Variable domain in full (rest from reference TRBV11-2 and TRBJ1-5): EAGVAQSPRYKIIEKRQSVAFWCNPISGHATLYWYQQILGQGPKLLIQFQNNGVVDDSQLPKDRFSAERLKGVDSTLKIQPAKLEDSAVYLCASSLDRNQPQHFGDGTRLSIL.

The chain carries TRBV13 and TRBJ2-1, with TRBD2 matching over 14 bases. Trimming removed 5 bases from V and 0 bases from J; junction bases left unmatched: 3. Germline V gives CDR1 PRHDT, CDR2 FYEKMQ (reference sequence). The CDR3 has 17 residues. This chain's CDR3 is CASSTGTSGSSYNEQFF. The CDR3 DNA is TGTGCCAGCAGCACCGGGACTAGCGGGAGCTCCTACAATGAGCAGTTCTTC.

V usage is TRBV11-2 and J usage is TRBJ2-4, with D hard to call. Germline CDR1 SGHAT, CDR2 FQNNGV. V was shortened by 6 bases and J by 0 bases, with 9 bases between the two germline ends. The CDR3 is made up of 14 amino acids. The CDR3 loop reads CASSSRLAKNIQYF. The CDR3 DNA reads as TGTGCCAGCAGTTCTAGACTAGCCAAAAACATTCAGTACTTC.

CDR3 loop: CASSLEYYGYTF. The CDR3 nucleotides read TGTGCCAGCAGCTTGGAATACTATGGCTACACCTTC. The chain couples TRBV5-4 to TRBJ1-2, with D uncertain. Germline V gene sequence: CDR1 SGHNT, CDR2 YYREEE (reference sequence). Between the trimmed V and J ends, which lost 0 bases and 3 bases, there was a span of 3 bases. This CDR3 has 12 residues.